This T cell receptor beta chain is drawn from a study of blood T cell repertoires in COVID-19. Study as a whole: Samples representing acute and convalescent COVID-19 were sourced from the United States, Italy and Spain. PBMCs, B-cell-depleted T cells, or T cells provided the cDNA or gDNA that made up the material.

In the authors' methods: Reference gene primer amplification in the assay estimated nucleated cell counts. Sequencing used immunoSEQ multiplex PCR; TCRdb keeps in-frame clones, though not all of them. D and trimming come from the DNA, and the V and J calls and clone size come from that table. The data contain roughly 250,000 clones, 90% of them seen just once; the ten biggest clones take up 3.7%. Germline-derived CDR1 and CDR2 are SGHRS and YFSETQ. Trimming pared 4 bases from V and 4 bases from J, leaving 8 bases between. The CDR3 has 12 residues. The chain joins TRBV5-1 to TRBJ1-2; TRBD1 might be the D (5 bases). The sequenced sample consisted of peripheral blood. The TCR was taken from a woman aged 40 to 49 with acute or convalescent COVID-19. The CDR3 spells CASSVDSYGYTF. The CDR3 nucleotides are TGCGCCAGCAGCGTCGACAGCTATGGCTACACCTTC.